This is a list of T cell receptor beta chains from one sample in a study of prognosis after radiotherapy for stage I lung cancer. Using its own MiXCR run on the multiplex PCR reads, TCRdb lists one record per CDR3 protein. This table holds roughly 30,000 distinct CDR3 sequences, around 30% found once. Sequenced material: PBMCs, taken before or after stereotactic body radiation therapy (not recorded which). These receptors were taken from a donor over 45 with non-small cell lung cancer. Each CDR3 is given with its conserved first and last residue. A D gene is named only where the DNA matches it firmly. Size values are once, few and many counts, or a class for expanded clones, and some rows have none.

NA | TRBJ1-2 | TRBV6-1 | many | CASSDGSNLNYGYTF | TGTGCCAGCAGTGATGGAAGTAACCTTAACTATGGCTACACCTTC
NA | TRBJ2-1 | TRBV4-2 | few | CASSQVRQEGNEQFF | TGTGCCAGCAGCCAAGTAAGACAGGAGGGCAATGAGCAGTTCTTC
TRBD1 | TRBJ1-1 | TRBV20-1 | many | CSATGQGAPRAEAFF | TGCAGTGCTACAGGACAGGGGGCGCCGAGAGCTGAAGCTTTCTTT
TRBD1 | TRBJ1-4 | TRBV20-1 | NA | CSVQTGAGNEKLFF | TGCAGTGTGCAGACAGGGGCGGGTAATGAAAAACTGTTTTTT
TRBD2 | TRBJ2-7 | TRBV5-1 | NA | CVSSLVGRVRSYEQYF | TGCGTCAGCAGCTTGGTTGGGAGGGTCCGCTCCTACGAGCAGTACTTC
NA | TRBJ2-7 | TRBV10-2 | NA | CASSCQVTYEHYF | TGCGCCAGCAGTTGTCAGGTCACCTACGAGCATTACTTC
NA | TRBJ1-5 | TRBV20-1 | many | CSARVGGTRQPQHF | TGCAGTGCTAGAGTAGGGGGGACCCGGCAGCCCCAGCATTTT
NA | TRBJ1-2 | TRBV4-3 | many | CASSQELGYSPGYTF | TGCGCCAGCAGCCAAGAGCTAGGGTATTCTCCTGGCTACACCTTC
NA | TRBJ1-1 | TRBV2 | NA | CATTMGETEAFF | TGTGCCACTACTATGGGTGAGACTGAAGCTTTCTTT
TRBD2 | TRBJ2-7 | TRBV5-5 | NA | CASSGEGSYEQYF | TGTGCCAGCAGTGGGGAGGGCAGCTACGAGCAGTACTTC
TRBD1 | TRBJ1-4 | TRBV4-2 | many | CASSQSTGGLRKLFF | TGTGCCAGCAGCCAATCGACAGGGGGCTTGCGGAAACTGTTTTTT
TRBD1 | TRBJ2-3 | TRBV7-8 | many | CASSLPTTGGEGPDTQYF | TGTGCCAGCAGCTTACCTACTACAGGGGGCGAGGGTCCAGATACGCAGTATTTT
NA | TRBJ1-2 | TRBV6-2/TRBV6-3 | many | CASKESGYNYGYTF | TGTGCCAGCAAGGAATCCGGTTATAACTATGGCTACACCTTC
NA | TRBJ2-1 | TRBV4-2 | NA | CASSRDRLLYEQFF | TGTGCCAGCAGCCGAGACAGGCTCTTGTATGAGCAGTTCTTC
TRBD1 | TRBJ2-5 | TRBV11-3 | few | CASSPPVSGGSMGETQYF | TGTGCCAGCAGCCCACCGGTCTCAGGGGGCTCGATGGGTGAGACCCAGTACTTC
NA | TRBJ2-3 | TRBV20-1 | NA | CSARKPGEGADTQYF | TGCAGTGCTCGTAAGCCAGGGGAGGGCGCAGATACGCAGTATTTT
NA | TRBJ2-7 | TRBV7-8 | many | CASSLFVNRGPKDEQYF | TGTGCCAGCAGCTTATTTGTTAATCGGGGCCCAAAGGACGAGCAGTACTTC
NA | TRBJ1-1 | TRBV11-2 | many | CASSLDNPIRAFF | TGTGCCAGCAGCTTAGATAACCCCATTAGGGCTTTCTTT
TRBD2 | TRBJ2-1 | TRBV9 | NA | CASSVSLGVAGASGEQFF | TGTGCCAGCAGCGTATCTCTGGGTGTAGCGGGGGCTTCAGGGGAGCAGTTCTTC
NA | TRBJ2-7 | TRBV28 | once | CASSSSAGGKYDQYF | TGTGCCAGCAGTTCAAGCGCAGGGGGGAAATACGATCAGTACTTC
NA | TRBJ2-6 | TRBV7-9 | many | CASSSTFGASGANVLTF | TGTGCCAGCAGCTCGACGTTTGGGGCCTCTGGGGCCAACGTCCTGACTTTC
TRBD1 | TRBJ1-6 | TRBV6-2/TRBV6-3 | NA | CASSPGQGAESPLHF | TGTGCCAGCAGTCCGGGACAGGGGGCTGAATCACCCCTCCACTTT
TRBD2 | TRBJ2-3 | TRBV6-4 | few | CASSESSGGGGDTQYF | TGTGCCAGCAGTGAATCGTCTGGCGGGGGGGGAGATACGCAGTATTTT